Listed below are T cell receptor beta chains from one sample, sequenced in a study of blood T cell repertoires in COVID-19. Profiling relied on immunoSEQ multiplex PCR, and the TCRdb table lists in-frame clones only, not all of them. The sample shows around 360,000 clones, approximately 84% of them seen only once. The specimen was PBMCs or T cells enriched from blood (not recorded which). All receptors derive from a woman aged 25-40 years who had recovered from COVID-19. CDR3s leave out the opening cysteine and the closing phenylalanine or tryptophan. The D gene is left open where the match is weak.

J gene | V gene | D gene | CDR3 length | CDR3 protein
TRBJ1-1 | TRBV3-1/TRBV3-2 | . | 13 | ASSLEQGLSTEAF
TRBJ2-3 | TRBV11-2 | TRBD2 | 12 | ASSPLGGSDTQY
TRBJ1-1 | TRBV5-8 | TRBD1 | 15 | ASSPRTGGILTSEAF
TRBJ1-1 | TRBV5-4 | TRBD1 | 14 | ASSPPGQGANTEAF
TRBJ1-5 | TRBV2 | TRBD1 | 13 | ASSDFGQGVQPQH
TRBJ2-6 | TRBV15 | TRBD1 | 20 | ATSTRGNSGTGYRSGANVLT
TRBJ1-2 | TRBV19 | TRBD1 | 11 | ASSTTGFEGYT
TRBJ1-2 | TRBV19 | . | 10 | ASTGSGDGYT
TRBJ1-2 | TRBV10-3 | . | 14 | AISESGGPSAYGYT
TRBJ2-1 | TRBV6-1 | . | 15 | ASSDRIQGFPYNEQF
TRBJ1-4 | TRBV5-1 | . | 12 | ASSTGTMNEKLF
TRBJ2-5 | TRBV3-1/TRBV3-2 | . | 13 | ASSQSDRRGETQY
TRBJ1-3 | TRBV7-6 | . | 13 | ASSLLGASGNTIY
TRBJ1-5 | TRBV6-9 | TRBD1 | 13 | ASTMDRGRNQPQH
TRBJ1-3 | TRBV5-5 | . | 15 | ASSTLMGGGSGNTIY
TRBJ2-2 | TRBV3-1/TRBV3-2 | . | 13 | ASSAGRGNTGELF
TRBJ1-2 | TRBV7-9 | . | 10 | ASSREDYGYT
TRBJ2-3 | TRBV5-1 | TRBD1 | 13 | ASSEGQGYTDTQY
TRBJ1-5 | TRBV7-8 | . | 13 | ASSLGIGGNQPQH
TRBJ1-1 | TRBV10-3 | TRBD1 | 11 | AITGTGYTEAF
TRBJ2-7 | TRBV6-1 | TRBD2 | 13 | ASSEIAGGRREQY
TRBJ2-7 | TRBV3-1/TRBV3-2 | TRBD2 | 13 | ASSQGVGGASEQY
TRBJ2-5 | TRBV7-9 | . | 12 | ASSEETGSETQY
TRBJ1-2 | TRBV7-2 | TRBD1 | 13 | ASSSLTGPLYGYT
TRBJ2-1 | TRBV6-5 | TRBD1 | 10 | ASRGQGIRQF
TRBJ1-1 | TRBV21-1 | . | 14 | ASKSEPGRKDTEAF
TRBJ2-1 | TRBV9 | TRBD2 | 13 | ASSVDSGAYNEQF
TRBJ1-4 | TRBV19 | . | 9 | ASRRNEKLF
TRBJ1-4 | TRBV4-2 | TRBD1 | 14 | ASSQEQGVRWEKLF
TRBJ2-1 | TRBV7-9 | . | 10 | ASSHWSAEQF
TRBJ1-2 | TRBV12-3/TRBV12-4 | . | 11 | ASSFQGNYGYT
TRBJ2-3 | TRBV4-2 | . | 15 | ASSQVLAFSSTDTQY
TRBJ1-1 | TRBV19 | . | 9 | ASLGETEAF
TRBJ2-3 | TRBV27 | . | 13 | ASSPSRGGADTQY
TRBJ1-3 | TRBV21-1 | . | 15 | ASSKDRGGHSGNTIY
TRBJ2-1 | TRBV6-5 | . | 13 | ASSLSLSQDNEQF
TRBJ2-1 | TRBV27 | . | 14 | ASSLSKEQLNNEQF
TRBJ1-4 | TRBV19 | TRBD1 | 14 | ASTPGQVPPGEKLF
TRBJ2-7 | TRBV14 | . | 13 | ASSSRKTLRDEQY
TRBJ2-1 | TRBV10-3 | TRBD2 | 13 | AIRTLAGGRDEQF
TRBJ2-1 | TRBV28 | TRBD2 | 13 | ASSLTTSGGNEQF
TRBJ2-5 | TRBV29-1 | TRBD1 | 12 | SVELGRGRETQY
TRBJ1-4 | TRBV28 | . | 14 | ASSFRQGWGSEKLF
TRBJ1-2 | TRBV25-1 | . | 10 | ASSVGVDGYT
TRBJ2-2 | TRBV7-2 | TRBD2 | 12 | ASSSLAGGPRLF
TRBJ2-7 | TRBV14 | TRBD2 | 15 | ASSLVPSSGRAYEQY